A single sample gave rise to the 14 T cell receptor beta chains below, sequenced in a study of T-cell memory formation after mild COVID-19. TCRdb re-called the 5' RACE reads through MiXCR, storing one row per CDR3 protein. The sample lists more than 400,000 distinct CDR3 sequences, roughly 18% occurring once. Sequencing was performed on PBMCs or a T cell subset sorted from them (not recorded which). These receptors came from an adult woman who had mild COVID-19 (a few samples of this study predate the infection). Cell type and time point are not known.

V gene TRBV18 combines with J gene TRBJ2-1; D possibly uses TRBD1 or TRBD2 (5 bases each). Per germline, CDR1 KGHSH and CDR2 LQKENI. Trimming removed 0 bases at V and 2 bases at J, with 8 bases between. The CDR3 consists of 15 residues. The CDR3, as DNA: TGTGCCAGCTCACCACCGATGGGGGCCTACAATGAGCAGTTCTTC. This sequence encodes CASSPPMGAYNEQFF.

In this sample, this clonotype turned up a few times. The genes are TRBV7-9 and TRBJ2-1, with a weak D call TRBD2 (5 bases). This CDR3 spans 18 amino acids. Germline V gene sequence: CDR1 SEHNR, CDR2 FQNEAQ (reference sequence). V gave up 1 base and J gave up 3 bases, with 19 bases separating them. The CDR3 spells CASSLGVEGFMGYNEQFF. The DNA of the CDR3 is TGTGCCAGCAGCTTAGGGGTAGAGGGATTCATGGGCTACAATGAGCAGTTCTTC.

The sample holds a few counts of this clonotype. The chain links TRBV12-3 or TRBV12-4 to TRBJ1-4; D call uncertain. CDR3 length: 13 residues. V was pared by 6 bases and J by 5 bases, with 10 bases between. The CDR3 sequence: CASRQGKNEKLFF. The CDR3 coding sequence is TGTGCCAGCAGACAAGGGAAGAATGAAAAACTGTTTTTT.

In its sample, this clonotype was seen a few times. This sequence joins TRBV7-3 and TRBJ2-1; D is uncertain. This CDR3 is built from 14 residues. With 1 base removed from V and 9 bases from J, the gap between germline ends came to 13 bases. Per the germline V gene, CDR1 is SGHTA and CDR2 is FQGTGA. The CDR3 is CASSLNPLPGEQFF. The CDR3 nucleotides are TGTGCCAGCAGCTTAAATCCTCTCCCGGGTGAGCAGTTCTTC.

This clonotype was recorded at least ten times. This rearrangement joins TRBV7-9 to TRBJ2-1, with D perhaps assigned TRBD1 or TRBD2 (5 bases each). CDR1 and CDR2 (germline): SEHNR, FQNEAQ (reference sequence). The CDR3 contains 13 residues. V was clipped by 5 bases and J by 7 bases, with 12 bases between them. The DNA for the CDR3 is TGTGCCAGCAGCCTCCGGGGCGGGAATGAGCAGTTCTTC. Amino acid sequence: CASSLRGGNEQFF.

This clonotype was seen only a few times. The J gene is TRBJ1-1, the V gene TRBV12-3 or TRBV12-4, with 8 positions matching TRBD1. The V and J ends lost 4 bases and 3 bases, in that order; junction bases with no gene match: 10. The CDR3 spans 16 residues. The CDR3 region has the DNA TGTGCCAGCAGTTCCCTCACAGGGGGAACGCACACTGAAGCTTTCTTT. Its protein product is CASSSLTGGTHTEAFF.

This clonotype was recorded many times. The chain recombines TRBV2 with TRBJ2-7, with a tentative D call TRBD1 (6 bases). Per germline, CDR1 SNHLY and CDR2 FYNNEI. This CDR3 has 14 amino acids. Trimming took off 7 bases at V and 2 bases at J, with 15 bases between the two ends. The CDR3: CASTRGGAAYEQYF. In nucleotides, the CDR3 is TGTGCCAGCACCCGAGGGGGAGCAGCCTACGAGCAGTACTTC.

This clonotype was seen only a few times. The CDR3 is CASSTTSGGFSDTQYF. Here the CDR3 DNA reads TGTGCCAGCAGCACTACTAGCGGGGGATTTTCAGATACGCAGTATTTT. The chain combines TRBV9 with TRBJ2-3, with 11 bases that match TRBD2. J lost 4 bases, V lost 4 bases, and 8 bases had no gene match. Per the germline V gene, CDR1 is SGDLS and CDR2 is YYNGEE. The CDR3 runs 16 residues.

This clonotype was found a few times. The chain links TRBV27 to TRBJ2-1; D uncertain. CDR3 length equals 14 residues. Germline CDR1 is MNHEY and CDR2 is SMNVEV (reference sequence). The V end lost 3 bases, the J end lost 2 bases, and 8 bases lay between the germline ends. The CDR3 bases are TGTGCCAGCAGTTTGAGGACGACCTACAATGAGCAGTTCTTC. Its protein is CASSLRTTYNEQFF.

V and J are TRBV7-2 and TRBJ1-1; perhaps TRBD1 as D (5 bases). Trimming removed 5 bases at V and 6 bases at J, with 10 bases between. From germline, CDR1 is SGHTA and CDR2 FQGNSA. This CDR3 comprises 12 residues. CDR3 DNA sequence: TGTGCCAGCAGCCAGGGTACGCCTGAAGCTTTCTTT. It encodes CASSQGTPEAFF.

This clonotype showed up just a few times. The rearrangement links TRBV9 to TRBJ2-3; D is ambiguous. With 0 bases removed from V and 6 bases from J, the gap between germline ends came to 11 bases. The CDR3 consists of 14 residues. The germline V gene has CDR1 SGDLS and CDR2 YYNGEE. The CDR3 region is CASSVETALDTQYF. The CDR3 DNA follows: TGTGCCAGCAGCGTAGAGACGGCCCTTGATACGCAGTATTTT.

This clonotype was seen a handful of times. The chain is built from TRBV5-4 and TRBJ2-1; 14 bases are shared with TRBD2. This CDR3 is built from 15 residues. J gave up 9 bases and V 5 bases, and 7 bases lay outside the gene matches. The germline CDR1 and CDR2 sequences are SGHNT and YYREEE (reference sequence). As DNA, the CDR3 is TGTGCCAGCAGGGCCGGGACTAGCGGGGGAGTTGAGCAGTTCTTC. It encodes CASRAGTSGGVEQFF.

This clonotype was seen more than once but under ten times. This chain links TRBV5-1 with TRBJ1-6; 8 nucleotides line up with TRBD1. The CDR3 is 15 amino acids. Germline V gives CDR1 SGHRS, CDR2 YFSETQ. The V gene end was trimmed by 4 bases and the J gene end by 9 bases; junction bases not matched to a gene: 9. DNA of the CDR3: TGCGCCAGCAGCGAAAGGACAGGGAGTACTTCACCCCTCCACTTT. This translates into CASSERTGSTSPLHF.

CDR3 amino acids: CASSYSRDNEQYF. The CDR3 DNA reads TGTGCCAGCAGTTACTCCCGGGACAACGAGCAGTACTTC. The V gene is TRBV6-5, the J gene TRBJ2-7, with a tentative D call TRBD1 (6 bases). CDR1 and CDR2 (germline): MNHEY, SVGAGI. The CDR3 runs 13 residues. The V and J ends lost 0 bases and 5 bases respectively, with 8 bases between them.